The rows below give T cell receptor beta chains drawn from one sample of a study of T cell repertoires in ileal Crohn's disease. The protocol was immunoSEQ multiplex PCR, while the TCRdb copy is restricted to in-frame clones and leaves out a portion. The sample has under 200 clones, approximately 94% seen once. Input material: ileal tissue. These receptors all stem from an adult with Crohn's disease. Each CDR3 is given without its conserved first and last residue.

>TRBJ1-5|TRBV2
ASQTSNQPQH
>TRBJ2-2|TRBV27
ASSLAGELF
>TRBJ2-1|TRBV29-1
SVEASGTSGYNEQF
>TRBJ2-1|TRBV14
ASSPYTSEQF